This TCR beta chain was obtained from a study of T cells after yellow fever vaccination. Study-wide points: Abundant bulk-derived clonotypes could contaminate FACS-sorted repertoires.

Germline CDR1 reads SEHNR; CDR2 reads FQNEAQ (reference sequence). This CDR3 spans 14 amino acids. V lost 1 base to trimming and J lost 7 bases, with 10 bases between them. This clonotype was seen a handful of times. The antigen remains undetermined. Generation of TCR cDNA used 5'RACE template switching (which added a universal primer site and UMIs). Each CDR3 protein is one row after TCRdb ran MiXCR on the 5' RACE reads. There are just under 600,000 distinct CDR3 sequences in the sample; approximately 12% occur only once, and over 11% lies in the top ten. V usage is TRBV7-9 and J usage is TRBJ1-4, with D maybe TRBD1 (6 bases). The material was PBMCs, obtained on the day of the yellow fever booster vaccination. The TCR was taken from a man aged 30-40 years who received the YFV17D yellow fever vaccine. Here the CDR3 DNA reads TGTGCCAGCAGCTTAGAAGGGGGAGTTGAAAAACTGTTTTTT. It encodes CASSLEGGVEKLFF.